Listed below are T cell receptor beta chains from one sample, sequenced in a study of blood T cell repertoires in COVID-19. Clones were sequenced by immunoSEQ multiplex PCR, and TCRdb holds only the in-frame ones, with some missing. The sample lists over 100,000 clones; roughly four fifths were seen once. Sequenced: peripheral blood. The receptors come from a woman in her 70s with acute or convalescent COVID-19. Each CDR3 is given with its conserved first and last residue. The order of the fields is clone size, D gene, J gene, V gene, CDR3 DNA, CDR3 protein. D genes are given only for firm matches. Clone size, where shown, is once, few, many, or a class for clones that have expanded.

>NA|TRBD1|TRBJ2-1|TRBV20-1
TGCAGTGCTAGTTTACAGGGGGCCGCCTACAATGAGCAGTTCTTC
CSASLQGAAYNEQFF
>NA|TRBD2|TRBJ2-7|TRBV19
TGTGCCAGTACCCCAACGGGAGGGAAGTCCTACGAGCAGTACTTC
CASTPTGGKSYEQYF
>NA|TRBD2|TRBJ2-5|TRBV5-4
TGTGCCAGCAGCTTGATGGGGACTAGCGATTTGAGGACCCAGTACTTC
CASSLMGTSDLRTQYF
>NA|TRBD1|TRBJ1-5|TRBV19
TGTGCCAGTAGTATAGGGTCCCAGGGGGCCGGGCAGCCCCAGCATTTT
CASSIGSQGAGQPQHF
>NA|NA|TRBJ1-5|TRBV9
TGTGCCAGCAGCGTAGCAGGGTCGGGTCAGCCCCAGCATTTT
CASSVAGSGQPQHF
>NA|NA|TRBJ1-1|TRBV12-3/TRBV12-4
TGTGCCAGCAGTTTAGGTCAGAACACTGAAGCTTTCTTT
CASSLGQNTEAFF
>NA|NA|TRBJ1-1|TRBV6-5
TGTGCCAGCCAGCCCCCAAGGGGCACTGAAGCTTTCTTT
CASQPPRGTEAFF
>NA|NA|TRBJ1-1|TRBV11-2
TGTGCCAGCAGCTTAGTATTGGGCAGGGGCTTCCCTGAAGCTTTCTTT
CASSLVLGRGFPEAFF
>NA|NA|TRBJ2-5|TRBV11-2
TGTGCCAGCTTTTCTCCTCGACAGGGAGGAGAGACCCAGTACTTC
CASFSPRQGGETQYF
>NA|NA|TRBJ1-1|TRBV6-2/TRBV6-3
TGTGCCAGCAGTTATGGAGGCAGCACTGAAGCTTTCTTT
CASSYGGSTEAFF
>NA|TRBD1|TRBJ1-2|TRBV14
TGTGCCAGCAGCCAAGAGCGCAGGGGGCCCTATGGCTACACCTTC
CASSQERRGPYGYTF
>NA|TRBD1|TRBJ1-5|TRBV5-6
TGTGCCAGCAGCTTGCGACAGGGCTCGAGCAATCAGCCCCAGCATTTT
CASSLRQGSSNQPQHF
>NA|NA|TRBJ1-5|TRBV3-1/TRBV3-2
TGTGCCAGCAGCCTGAGGCCCCAGCATTTT
CASSLRPQHF
>NA|TRBD1|TRBJ1-2|TRBV6-4
TGTGCCAGCAGTGCCCGTACGGGACAGGGATATGGCTACACCTTC
CASSARTGQGYGYTF
>NA|TRBD1|TRBJ2-6|TRBV4-2
TGTGCCAGCAGCCAAGTGGTAGGGGGCTCCGGGGCCAACGTCCTGACTTTC
CASSQVVGGSGANVLTF
>NA|TRBD1|TRBJ2-3|TRBV11-2
TGTGCCAGCAGCTTCAGGGGGCGAGTGTCAGATACGCAGTATTTT
CASSFRGRVSDTQYF
>NA|NA|TRBJ2-3|TRBV5-4
TGTGCCAGCAGCTTGTATTTGGATACGCAGTATTTT
CASSLYLDTQYF
>once|TRBD1|TRBJ1-2|TRBV5-6
TGTGCCAGCAGCCTCCCGACAGGGAACTATGGCTACACCTTC
CASSLPTGNYGYTF
>NA|NA|TRBJ2-7|TRBV11-3
TGTGCCAGCAGCTTAGGGGTACAGGGCTCCTACGAGCAGTACTTC
CASSLGVQGSYEQYF
>NA|NA|TRBJ1-2|TRBV7-9
TGTGCCAGCAGCCACGGAACAACTCGGGGCTATGGCTACACCTTC
CASSHGTTRGYGYTF
>NA|TRBD1|TRBJ1-2|TRBV4-3
TGCGCCAGCAGCCAAGGGACAGGGGGCACCTATGGCTACACCTTC
CASSQGTGGTYGYTF
>NA|TRBD1|TRBJ1-1|TRBV19
TGTGCCGGGAAACAGGGGGTTGTCACTGAAGCTTTCTTT
CAGKQGVVTEAFF
>NA|NA|TRBJ2-3|TRBV6-2/TRBV6-3
TGTGCCAGCAGTAACTCCGCAGATACGCAGTATTTT
CASSNSADTQYF
>NA|TRBD2|TRBJ2-1|TRBV4-2
TGTGCCAGCAGCTTCCGGACTAGCGGGGGGGCAGATGAGCAGTTCTTC
CASSFRTSGGADEQFF
>NA|TRBD2|TRBJ2-1|TRBV5-1
TGCGCCAGCATCCAAACGGGCGGGAGCTCCTACAATGAGCAGTTCTTC
CASIQTGGSSYNEQFF
>NA|TRBD1|TRBJ2-1|TRBV5-6
TGTGCCAGCAGCTTGCCAGGGGGACCCTACAATGAGCAGTTCTTC
CASSLPGGPYNEQFF